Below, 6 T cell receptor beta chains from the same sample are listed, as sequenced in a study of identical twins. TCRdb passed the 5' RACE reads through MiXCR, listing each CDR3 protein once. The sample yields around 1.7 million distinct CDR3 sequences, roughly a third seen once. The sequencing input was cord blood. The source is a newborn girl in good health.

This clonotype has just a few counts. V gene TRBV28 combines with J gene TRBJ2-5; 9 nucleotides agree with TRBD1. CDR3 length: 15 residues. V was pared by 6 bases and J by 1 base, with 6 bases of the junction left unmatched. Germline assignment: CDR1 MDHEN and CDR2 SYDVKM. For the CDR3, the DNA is TGTGCCAGCAGCCCTAGACAGGGGGTCCAAGAGACCCAGTACTTC. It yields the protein CASSPRQGVQETQYF.

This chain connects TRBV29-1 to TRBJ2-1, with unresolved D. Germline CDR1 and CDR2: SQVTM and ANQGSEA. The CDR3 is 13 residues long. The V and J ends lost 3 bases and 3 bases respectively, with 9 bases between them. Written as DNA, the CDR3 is TGCAGCGTTGACGTAGTGGGCTACAATGAGCAGTTCTTC. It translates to CSVDVVGYNEQFF.

CDR3 sequence: CASSLVGSGAYFSGELFF. CDR3 in DNA: TGTGCCAGCAGCTTAGTGGGGAGCGGGGCCTACTTTAGCGGGGAGCTGTTTTTT. The chain has TRBV7-8 and TRBJ2-2, with 7 bases aligning to TRBD2. Per germline, CDR1 SGHVS and CDR2 FQNEAQ. The CDR3 is 18 residues long. V was clipped by 1 base and J by 7 bases; unmatched bases: 15.

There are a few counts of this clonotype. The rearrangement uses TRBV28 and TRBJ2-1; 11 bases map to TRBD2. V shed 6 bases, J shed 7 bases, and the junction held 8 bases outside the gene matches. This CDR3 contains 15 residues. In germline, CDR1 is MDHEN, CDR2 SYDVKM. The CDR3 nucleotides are TGTGCCAGCAGGGTCACTAGCGGGAGTATGAATGAGCAGTTCTTC. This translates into CASRVTSGSMNEQFF. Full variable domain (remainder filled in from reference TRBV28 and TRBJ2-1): DVKVTQSSRYLVKRTGEKVFLECVQDMDHENMFWYRQDPGLGLRLIYFSYDVKMKEKGDIPEGYSVSREKKERFSLILESASTNQTSMYLCASRVTSGSMNEQFFGPGTRLTVL.

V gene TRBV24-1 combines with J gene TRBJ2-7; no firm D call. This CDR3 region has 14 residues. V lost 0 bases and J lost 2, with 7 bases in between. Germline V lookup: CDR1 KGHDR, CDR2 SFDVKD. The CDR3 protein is CATSDLRVAYEQYF. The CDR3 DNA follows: TGTGCCACCAGTGATTTGCGCGTCGCCTACGAGCAGTACTTC.

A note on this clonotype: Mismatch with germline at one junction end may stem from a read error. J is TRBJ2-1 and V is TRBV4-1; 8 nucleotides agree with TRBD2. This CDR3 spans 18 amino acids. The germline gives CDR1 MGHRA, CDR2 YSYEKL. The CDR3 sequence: CASSLRYSGTSSHNEQFF. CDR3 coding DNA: TGCGCCAGCAGCCTACGGTATAGCGGGACGAGCTCCCACAATGAGCAGTTCTTC.